This TCR beta chain comes out of a study of CD8 T cells in Susac syndrome. Purification of the CD8+ and CD4+ T cells relied on negative isolation, and TEMRA cells underwent FACS enrichment. In the case of this clonotype: Its target is unknown.

The authors reverse transcribed roughly 0.5 to 1 ug RNA with random hexamers. TCR beta CDR3 was amplified by immunoSEQ covering 54 Vbeta and 13 Jbeta. TCRdb redid the calling of the immunoSEQ multiplex PCR reads with MiXCR, one entry per CDR3 protein. The sample records 85,000 to 90,000 distinct CDR3 sequences, 80% to 95% being singletons. Trimming left V 1 base short and J 0 bases short, with 10 bases between. Germline CDR1 and CDR2: SGHTA and FQGNSA. This CDR3 region has 16 residues. Findings and limits, study-wide: That the number of individuals in its TCR sequencing and HLA analysis was relatively small was acknowledged by the study.

Sequencing used CD8+ T cells from PBMCs. This chain uses TRBV7-2 with TRBJ2-1, with D uncertain. This TCR derives from a human donor in good health. This chain's CDR3 is CASSLGHGSSYNEQFF. For the CDR3, the DNA is TGTGCCAGCAGCTTAGGTCACGGCAGCTCCTACAATGAGCAGTTCTTC.